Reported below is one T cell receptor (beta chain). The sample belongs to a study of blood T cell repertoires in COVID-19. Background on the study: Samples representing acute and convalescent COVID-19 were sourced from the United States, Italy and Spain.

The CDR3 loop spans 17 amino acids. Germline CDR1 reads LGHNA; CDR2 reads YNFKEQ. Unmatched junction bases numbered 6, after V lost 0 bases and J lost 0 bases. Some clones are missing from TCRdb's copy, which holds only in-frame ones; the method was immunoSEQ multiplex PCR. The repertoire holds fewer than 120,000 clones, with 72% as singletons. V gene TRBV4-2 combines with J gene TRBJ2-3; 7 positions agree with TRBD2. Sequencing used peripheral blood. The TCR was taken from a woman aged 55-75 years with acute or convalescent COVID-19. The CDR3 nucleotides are TGTGCCAGCAGCCAAGATCGTACTAGCGATAGCACAGATACGCAGTATTTT. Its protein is CASSQDRTSDSTDTQYF.